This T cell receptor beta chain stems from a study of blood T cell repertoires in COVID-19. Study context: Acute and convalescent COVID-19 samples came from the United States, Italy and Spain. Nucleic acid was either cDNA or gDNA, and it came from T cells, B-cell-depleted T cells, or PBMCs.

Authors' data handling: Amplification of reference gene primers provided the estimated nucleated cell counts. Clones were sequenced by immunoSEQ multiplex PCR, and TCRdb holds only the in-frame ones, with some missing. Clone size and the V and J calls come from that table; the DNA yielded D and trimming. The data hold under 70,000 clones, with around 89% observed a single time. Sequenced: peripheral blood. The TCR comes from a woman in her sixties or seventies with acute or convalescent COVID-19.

The CDR3 loop is CASSLGGLAGEDEQFF. In DNA form, the CDR3 reads TGTGCCAGCAGCCTCGGCGGGCTAGCGGGAGAAGACGAGCAGTTCTTC. The chain couples TRBV3-1 (or the pseudogene TRBV3-2) to TRBJ2-1, with 10 positions matching TRBD2. CDR1 LGHDT and CDR2 YNNKEL come from the germline V gene (reference sequence). This CDR3 comprises 16 residues. Trimming at V came to 4 bases and at J to 10 bases, leaving 13 bases not matched to a gene.